Below are 11 T cell receptor beta chains sequenced from a single sample in a study of T cell clones after liver transplantation. This table comes from immunoSEQ multiplex PCR, and its TCRdb copy is limited to in-frame clones, with some not included. Of 93,000 or so clones in the sample, around 84% are singletons; the top ten hold about 3%. The sequencing used CD4+ T cells from blood, collected approximately 4 years after liver transplant. The receptor set was obtained from a human patient who received a liver transplant. Some T cells may be provided by the graft donor.

V is TRBV2 and J is TRBJ2-2; TRBD1 might be the D (6 bases). Deletions cut 7 bases from V and 0 bases from J, with 15 bases between. Germline CDR1 reads SNHLY; CDR2 reads FYNNEI. The CDR3 extends over 16 amino acids. Here the CDR3 reads CASKILGHTNTGELFF. The CDR3 DNA follows: TGTGCCAGCAAAATACTGGGACACACGAACACCGGGGAGCTGTTTTTT.

V gene TRBV6-1 combines with J gene TRBJ2-7; 7 bases align to TRBD2. Trimming cost V 7 bases and J 1 base; bases outside gene matches: 10. Looked up from germline, CDR1 is MNHNS and CDR2 is SASEGT. The CDR3 consists of 15 residues. CDR3 region: CASTIGGIFSYEQYF. DNA of the CDR3: TGTGCCAGCACCATCGGGGGGATATTTTCCTACGAGCAGTACTTC.

This clone has only a few counts. The gene calls are TRBV19 and TRBJ2-1; 13 bases align to TRBD2. The CDR3 has 15 residues. V dropped 7 bases and J dropped 6; count of bases not matched to a gene: 6. Germline V gives CDR1 LNHDA, CDR2 SQIVND (reference sequence). Here the CDR3 reads CASNPGTSGINEQFF. CDR3 nucleotides: TGTGCCAGTAACCCCGGGACTAGCGGGATCAATGAGCAGTTCTTC.

This sequence joins TRBV5-1 and TRBJ2-3, with D hard to call. V was clipped by 3 bases and J by 6 bases, with 14 bases between them. Germline V gene data show CDR1 as SGHRS and CDR2 as YFSETQ. The CDR3 consists of 14 residues. In DNA, the CDR3 is TGCGCCAGCAGCTCCGTGCCAGAATCGGATACGCAGTATTTT. Translation gives CASSSVPESDTQYF.

J is TRBJ2-2 and V is TRBV29-1; no firm D call. The CDR3 has 14 amino acids. V was trimmed by 7 bases and J by 2 bases, leaving 14 bases between them. Germline values: CDR1 SQVTM, CDR2 ANQGSEA. The DNA of the CDR3 is TGCAGCGCAGGATGGACGACCAACACCGGGGAGCTGTTTTTT. As protein: CSAGWTTNTGELFF.

The chain recombines TRBV7-9 with TRBJ2-7, with D maybe TRBD2 (5 bases). CDR3 length: 13 residues. From germline, CDR1 is SEHNR and CDR2 FQNEAQ (reference sequence). V shed 7 bases and J shed 2 bases, with 12 bases lying between them. The CDR3 reads CASIRSGTYEQYF. The CDR3 coding sequence is TGTGCCAGCATTCGGAGCGGAACCTACGAGCAGTACTTC. Supplemented by reference TRBV7-9 and TRBJ2-7, the full variable domain reads DTGVSQNPRHKITKRGQNVTFRCDPISEHNRLYWYRQTLGQGPEFLTYFQNEAQLEKSRLLSDRFSAERPKGSFSTLEIQRTEQGDSAMYLCASIRSGTYEQYFGPGTRLTVT.

The J gene is TRBJ2-7, the V gene TRBV6-6; no firm D call. Trimming shortened V by 7 bases and J by 0 bases, and 10 bases separated the two germline ends. This CDR3 region has 13 residues. CDR1 is MNHNY and CDR2 is SVGAGI in the germline V gene (reference sequence). The CDR3 region has the DNA TGTGCCAGCAAAAGGCCCAGCTCCTACGAGCAGTACTTC. Protein sequence: CASKRPSSYEQYF.

The CDR3 spells CASSQEIVSYEQYF. CDR3 DNA sequence: TGCGCCAGCAGCCAAGAAATCGTTTCCTACGAGCAGTACTTC. V is TRBV4-3 and J is TRBJ2-7; D unresolved. Trimming cost V 0 bases and J 1 base, with 7 bases left between them. The CDR3 length is 14 residues. CDR1 LGHNA and CDR2 YSLEER come from the germline V gene.

The chain recombines TRBV19 with TRBJ1-2, with unresolved D. This CDR3 has 15 amino acids. Looked up from germline, CDR1 is LNHDA and CDR2 is SQIVND (reference sequence). The V and J ends lost 0 bases and 7 bases respectively, with 15 bases between them. The CDR3 coding sequence is TGTGCCAGTAGTATAGAGCCCTCGCAGGTTTCTGGCTACACCTTC. Its protein is CASSIEPSQVSGYTF.

The genes are TRBV7-8 and TRBJ2-1, with 7 bases that match TRBD1. The V gene end was trimmed by 2 bases and the J gene end by 10 bases; junction bases not matched to a gene: 20. There are 18 residues in the CDR3. The germline gives CDR1 SGHVS, CDR2 FQNEAQ. The CDR3 DNA is TGTGCCAGCAGCTTATCGAGGGGGCTGGGCACATTTGGATTAGAGCAGTTCTTC. Protein: CASSLSRGLGTFGLEQFF. Together with reference TRBV7-8 and TRBJ2-1, the CDR3 gives the full variable domain: GAGVSQSPRYKVAKRGQDVALRCDPISGHVSLFWYQQALGQGPEFLTYFQNEAQLDKSGLPSDRFFAERPEGSVSTLKIQRTQQEDSAVYLCASSLSRGLGTFGLEQFFGPGTRLTVL.

The chain has TRBV7-8 and TRBJ1-3; D gene unclear. The germline CDR1 and CDR2 sequences are SGHVS and FQNEAQ. V was clipped by 5 bases and J by 4 bases, with 9 bases between them. This CDR3 has 13 amino acids. DNA for the CDR3: TGTGCCAGCAGCCCAGGAGGAGGAAACACCATATATTTT. Translating it yields CASSPGGGNTIYF.